Sequencing of this T cell receptor (beta chain) was carried out in a study of T cell clonotyping in hematopoietic cell transplantation. Overall study results and limits: At the given depth, recipient repertoires were over 95% de novo clonotypes. No sorting was done, leaving CD4 and CD8 contributions mixed. Pathologically expanded recipient clonotypes increased progressively from day 30 to day 180 as diversity fell.

Recipient blood drawn about 28 days pretransplant and days 30, 100, 180 after. On this clone: Its specificity is not known.

TCRdb's copy holds only in-frame clones and misses some; the assay was immunoSEQ multiplex PCR. The data show over 8,000 clones, 60% to 80% seen once. The specimen comprised peripheral blood mononuclear cells, sampled 180 days after allogeneic stem cell transplant. The receptor comes from a female patient aged 50-59 years who had an allogeneic stem cell transplant from a related donor, so the T cells may come from the graft donor. Some clones in this sample may be carry-over from other donors' samples.

CDR3 nucleotides: TGTGCCTGGACAAGGGGGGGAATCTACGAGCAGTACTTC. Translating it yields CAWTRGGIYEQYF. This chain uses TRBV30 with TRBJ2-7; D may be TRBD2 (7 bases). This CDR3 has 13 residues. Trimming stripped 4 bases from V and 3 bases from J, with 13 bases between. Looked up from germline, CDR1 is GTSNPN and CDR2 is SVGIG (reference sequence).